Sequencing of this T cell receptor beta chain was carried out in a study of beta chain features in type 1 diabetes. Expressed TCRB transcripts got sequenced, as all isolated RNA was reverse transcribed. Sequencing used immunoSEQ multiplex PCR; TCRdb keeps in-frame clones, though not all of them. The table records some 410,000 clones, about an eighth of them present only once. A remark on this clone: This could be a read error, since a much larger clone is one nucleotide away.

What was sequenced was naive CD4+ T cells from blood. This TCR derives from a woman aged 18-30 years in good health.

CDR3: CASSPDQETQYF. As DNA, the CDR3 is TGTGCCAGCAGCCCGGACCAAGAGACCCAGTACTTC. V and J are TRBV7-2 and TRBJ2-5; D gene ambiguous. Between the trimmed V and J ends, which lost 5 bases and 0 bases, there was a span of 4 bases. The CDR3 totals 12 residues. Germline loops: CDR1 SGHTA, CDR2 FQGNSA.